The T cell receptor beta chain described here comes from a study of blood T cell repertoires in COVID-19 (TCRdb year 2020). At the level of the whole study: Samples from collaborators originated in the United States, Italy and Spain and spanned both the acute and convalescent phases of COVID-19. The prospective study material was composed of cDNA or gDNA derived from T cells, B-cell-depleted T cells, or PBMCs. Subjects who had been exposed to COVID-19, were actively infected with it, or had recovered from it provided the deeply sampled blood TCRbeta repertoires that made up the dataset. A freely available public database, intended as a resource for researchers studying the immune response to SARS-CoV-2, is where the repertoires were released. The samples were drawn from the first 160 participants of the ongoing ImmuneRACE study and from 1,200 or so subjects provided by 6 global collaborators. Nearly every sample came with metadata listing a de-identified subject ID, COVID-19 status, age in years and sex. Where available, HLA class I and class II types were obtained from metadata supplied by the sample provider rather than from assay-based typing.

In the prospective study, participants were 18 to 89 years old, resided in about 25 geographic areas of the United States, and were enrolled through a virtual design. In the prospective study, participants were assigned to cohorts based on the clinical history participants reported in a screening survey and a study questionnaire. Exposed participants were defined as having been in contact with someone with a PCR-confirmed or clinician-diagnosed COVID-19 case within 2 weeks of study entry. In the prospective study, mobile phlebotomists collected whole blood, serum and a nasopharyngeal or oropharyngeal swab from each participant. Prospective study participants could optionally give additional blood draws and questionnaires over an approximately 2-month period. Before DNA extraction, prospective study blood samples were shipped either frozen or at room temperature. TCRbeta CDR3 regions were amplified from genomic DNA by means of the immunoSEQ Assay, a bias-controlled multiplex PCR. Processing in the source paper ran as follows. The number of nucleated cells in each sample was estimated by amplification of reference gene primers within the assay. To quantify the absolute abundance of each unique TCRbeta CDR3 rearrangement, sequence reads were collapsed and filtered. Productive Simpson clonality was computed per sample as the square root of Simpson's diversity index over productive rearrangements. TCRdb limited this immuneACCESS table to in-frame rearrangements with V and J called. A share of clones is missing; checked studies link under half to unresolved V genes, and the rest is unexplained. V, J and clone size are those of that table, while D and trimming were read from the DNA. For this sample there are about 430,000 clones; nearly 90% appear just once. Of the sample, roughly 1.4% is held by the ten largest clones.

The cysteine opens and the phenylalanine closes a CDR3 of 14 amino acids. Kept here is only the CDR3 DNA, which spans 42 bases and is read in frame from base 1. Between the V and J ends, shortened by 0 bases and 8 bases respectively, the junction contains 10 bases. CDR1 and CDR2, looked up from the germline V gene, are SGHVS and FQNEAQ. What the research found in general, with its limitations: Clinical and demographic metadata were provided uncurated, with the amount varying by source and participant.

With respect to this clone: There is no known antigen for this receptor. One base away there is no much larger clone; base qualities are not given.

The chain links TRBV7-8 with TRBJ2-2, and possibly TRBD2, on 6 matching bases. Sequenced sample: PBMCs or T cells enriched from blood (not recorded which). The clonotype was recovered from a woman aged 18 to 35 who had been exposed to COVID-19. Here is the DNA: TGTGCCAGCAGCTTAGCTAGCGGCGGGGGGGAGCTGTTTTTT. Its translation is CASSLASGGGELFF.